A selection of T cell receptor beta chains follows, all from one sample in a study of cytomegalovirus exposure and HLA in healthy donors. Clones were sequenced by immunoSEQ multiplex PCR, and TCRdb holds only the in-frame ones, with some missing. This sample has around 91,000 clones, with around 78% found just once. Sequencing was performed on PBMCs. The receptors derive from a male donor in good health and CMV-seropositive. The CDR3 runs from the conserved cysteine through the conserved F or W. Each record gives: J gene, V gene, CDR3 protein.

J gene: TRBJ2-5; V gene: TRBV5-1; CDR3 protein: CASSFGLAGQETQYF
J gene: TRBJ2-2; V gene: TRBV5-1; CDR3 protein: CASSLGAQGSTGELFF
J gene: TRBJ1-1; V gene: TRBV20-1; CDR3 protein: CSASPGAEAFF
J gene: TRBJ1-1; V gene: TRBV4-1; CDR3 protein: CASSQWRMNTEAFF
J gene: TRBJ1-1; V gene: TRBV30; CDR3 protein: CAWSDTENTEAFF
J gene: TRBJ2-7; V gene: TRBV19; CDR3 protein: CASSTTGNEQYF
J gene: TRBJ1-1; V gene: TRBV28; CDR3 protein: CASSLVEPNSAFF
J gene: TRBJ2-2; V gene: TRBV27; CDR3 protein: CASSLLAPLAGRTGELFF
J gene: TRBJ2-7; V gene: TRBV27; CDR3 protein: CASSQGLNGVSYEQYF
J gene: TRBJ2-3; V gene: TRBV4-2; CDR3 protein: CASSTGSDTQYF
J gene: TRBJ2-5; V gene: TRBV11-2; CDR3 protein: CASSLARGSGRETQYF
J gene: TRBJ1-2; V gene: TRBV5-8; CDR3 protein: CASRGRTGYGYTF
J gene: TRBJ2-3; V gene: TRBV5-1; CDR3 protein: CASSRLGGEGADTQYF
J gene: TRBJ1-4; V gene: TRBV27; CDR3 protein: CASSPIPPGWATNEKLFF
J gene: TRBJ1-1; V gene: TRBV6-1; CDR3 protein: CASRTDRAWAEAFF
J gene: TRBJ1-6; V gene: TRBV7-2; CDR3 protein: CASSLARGGINSPLHF
J gene: TRBJ1-2; V gene: TRBV28; CDR3 protein: CASSLSQGRANYGYTF
J gene: TRBJ2-3; V gene: TRBV7-6; CDR3 protein: CASSLASQGQLFGTDTQYF
J gene: TRBJ2-1; V gene: TRBV15; CDR3 protein: CATSRAEGYSYNEQFF
J gene: TRBJ2-2; V gene: TRBV7-9; CDR3 protein: CASRHRTSGSFGGELFF
J gene: TRBJ1-3; V gene: TRBV7-6; CDR3 protein: CASSPAGTASGNTIYF
J gene: TRBJ1-3; V gene: TRBV28; CDR3 protein: CASSLGQYSGNTIYF
J gene: TRBJ2-3; V gene: TRBV6-1; CDR3 protein: CASSEGQTTDTQYF
J gene: TRBJ2-7; V gene: TRBV28; CDR3 protein: CASNPAGDGSSYEQYF
J gene: TRBJ1-5; V gene: TRBV6-6; CDR3 protein: CASILAEGAAQPQHF
J gene: TRBJ2-3; V gene: TRBV10-3; CDR3 protein: CAISEGWGGGTDTQYF
J gene: TRBJ2-1; V gene: TRBV27; CDR3 protein: CASSLHSGNNEQFF
J gene: TRBJ1-1; V gene: TRBV7-9; CDR3 protein: CASSFGRGDTEAFF
J gene: TRBJ1-2; V gene: TRBV27; CDR3 protein: CASSYCRDCGYTF
J gene: TRBJ2-1; V gene: TRBV5-8; CDR3 protein: CASSHPLEWNEQFF
J gene: TRBJ1-6; V gene: TRBV28; CDR3 protein: CASSRHSLYSPLHF
J gene: TRBJ2-1; V gene: TRBV27; CDR3 protein: CASSLLAGGPSNEQFF
J gene: TRBJ2-7; V gene: TRBV10-3; CDR3 protein: CAIRGTGSPYEQYF